Below, one T cell receptor (beta chain) is given with its context. Which antigen it targets is not known. Per-base qualities were not stored, and no clone one base away is much larger. The germline V gene (reference sequence) gives CDR1 as DFQATT and CDR2 as SNEGSKA. V ends up 6 bases short and J 5 bases short, with an unmatched junction base count of 11. The CDR3 spans 14 residues, from the cysteine through the phenylalanine. The retained sequence is limited to the CDR3, 42 bases, with the frame set at the first base. The sample is drawn from a study of T and B cells in COVID-19 patients (dated by TCRdb to the early 2020s). About the study as a whole: Using TRB and IGH repertoire sequencing of peripheral blood, the study characterized adaptive immunity in COVID-19 patients who had active infection or had recovered. A recovered cohort included over 15 patients who provided approximately 20 samples, and most of these patients had mild to moderate COVID-19 treated on an outpatient basis. A median age of roughly 31 years was recorded in the recovered cohort versus around 70 years in the active-infection cohort. Critical illness requiring mechanical ventilation or ECMO was present in most of the roughly 20 patients in the active-infection cohort. In the active-infection cohort, about 90% of the 20 patients had comorbidities linked to unfavorable COVID-19 outcome. The TCR and BCR sequence repository comprised some 40 patients and about 70 time points, with over 8 million TCR sequences analysed. A couple of patients belonged to both the recovered and active cohorts because samples were available from active disease and after recovery. An age-matched reference group of 39 healthy donors negative for COVID-19 antibodies served as the comparison for repertoire analyses. As many as 9 follow-up blood samples were collected from each patient, and in some individuals these samples spanned different disease stages. General conclusions and limits of the study: Few blood samples were available from mildly ill patients while symptoms were present or from severe cases at early time points. Specific T cell subsets (CD4+/Treg/CD8+) and sorted SARS-CoV-2-responsive or tetramer+ T cells had not yet been sequenced, and these experiments were ongoing. The cohort was considered too small for HLA contributions to COVID-19 susceptibility or severity to be assessed. TRB repertoires were found to be highly clonal in active COVID-19, whereas diversity and richness at recovery were found to rise above healthy donor levels. The reported TCR clusters were stated to require prospective validation before clinical use. A total of 2,331 exclusive TCR clusters, including 31 low-pGen clusters, were found in the recovered cohort. Patients with COVID-19 were reported to show strongly skewed TRBV/TRBJ gene usage.

TRB repertoires were amplified from approximately 270-530 ng of genomic DNA extracted from blood. Sequencing used an Illumina MiSeq. Multiplex PCR with BIOMED2 TRB-A/B primer pools was used to amplify the TRB rearrangements. Illumina-compatible adapters and 7-nucleotide sample barcodes were attached to the amplicons through two consecutive PCRs. All library PCRs used Phusion HS II polymerase. Amplicons were purified from gel with the NucleoSpin Gel and PCR Clean-up kit, quantified on Qubit, and pooled at 3 to 5 nM. Amplicon pool quality was checked on an Agilent 2100 Bioanalyzer before Illumina next-generation sequencing. The original pipeline was this. TRB rearrangements were annotated with MiXCR 3.0.8 using the default MiXCR reference library. Sequences with fewer than 2 reads and non-productive reads were filtered out, and every unique CDR3 nucleotide sequence was treated as a single clone. R 3.5.1 was used to calculate clonality, diversity, richness and V-J gene usage. GLIPH2 was used to cluster TCRs based on CDR3 similarity, and OLGA was used to calculate the generation probabilities. GLIPH2 clusters were kept only when the clusters contained at least four unique TCR clonotypes present in at least three individuals. TCRdb trimmed the raw reads at Q25, called clones with MiXCR and kept productive beta chains. Rows are combined by CDR3 protein, so each entry shows the most common genes and DNA. TCRdb's processing, not the study's, gives the V and J calls here. A total of around 5,700 distinct CDR3 sequences appear in this sample, 25% to 35% of them only once. The ten most abundant clones make up over 11% of the sample.

This receptor was taken from a human donor with active COVID-19. This sequence uses TRBV20-1 and TRBJ2-7; 9 central bases correspond to TRBD2. The sample was blood. The bases read TGCAGTGCAGCGAGCGGGAGGAAACCCAACGAGCAGTACTTC. Its protein is CSAASGRKPNEQYF.